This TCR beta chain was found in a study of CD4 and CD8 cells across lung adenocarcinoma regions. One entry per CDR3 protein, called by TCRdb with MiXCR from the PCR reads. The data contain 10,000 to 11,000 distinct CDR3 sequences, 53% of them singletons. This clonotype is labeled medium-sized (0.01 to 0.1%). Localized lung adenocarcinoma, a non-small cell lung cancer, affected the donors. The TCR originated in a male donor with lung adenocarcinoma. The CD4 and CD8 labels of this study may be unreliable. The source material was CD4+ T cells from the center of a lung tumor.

This chain's CDR3 is CASSFRGRAYEQYF. In DNA, the CDR3 is TGTGCCAGCAGTTTCAGGGGGAGGGCCTACGAGCAGTACTTC. The J gene is TRBJ2-7, the V gene TRBV27, with D tentatively TRBD1 or TRBD2 (7 bases each). The ends were cut back, 3 bases at V and 2 bases at J, with 11 bases in the middle. CDR1 MNHEY and CDR2 SMNVEV come from the germline V gene (reference sequence). This CDR3 is built from 14 residues.